This T cell receptor (beta chain) was identified in a study of blood T cell repertoires in COVID-19. Study context: Collection of acute and convalescent COVID-19 samples took place in the United States, Italy and Spain. PBMCs, B-cell-depleted T cells, or T cells provided the cDNA or gDNA that made up the material.

Per the study methods: Amplification with reference gene primers provided the estimates of nucleated cell counts. The data were produced by immunoSEQ multiplex PCR, yet TCRdb's version contains in-frame clones alone and is incomplete. V, J and clone size reflect that table, while D and trimming were determined from the DNA. The table includes about 300,000 clones, just under 90% detected once. With V trimmed by 4 bases and J by 0 bases, 10 bases remained unmatched. Germline CDR1 SGHRS, CDR2 YFSETQ. The CDR3 extends over 18 amino acids. One Seattle source followed patients from active infection through their disease course.

This sequence was found in a woman aged 25-40 years with COVID-19, enrolled during active disease. V usage is TRBV5-1 and J usage is TRBJ2-1, with 10 bases fitting TRBD2. Sample: peripheral blood. This CDR3 reads CASSPGTSAISSYNEQFF. The CDR3 DNA follows: TGCGCCAGCAGCCCCGGGACTAGCGCGATTAGCTCCTACAATGAGCAGTTCTTC.